The 23 T cell receptor beta chains below come from one sample, sequenced in a study of shared clonotypes between healthy human individuals. Assay: immunoSEQ multiplex PCR; the TCRdb copy retains only in-frame clones and omits some. The table lists about 2.2 million clones, roughly 91% of them singletons, with about 1.8% in the top ten. Terminally differentiated effector memory CD45RA+ cells were excluded by CCR7 positive selection of CD45RO-negative cells. Sequencing input: naive CD8+ T cells from PBMCs. These receptors originate from a man aged 18 to 29 in good health. Some clones in this sample may be carry-over from other donors' samples.

This clone was seen only once. The chain is built from TRBV6-6 and TRBJ1-1, with a tentative D call TRBD1 (6 bases). The CDR3 has 15 residues. CDR1 is MNHNY, CDR2 SVGAGI, per germline (reference sequence). V was shortened by 0 bases and J by 5 bases, with 13 bases between the two germline ends. Here the CDR3 reads CASSYSGGRGTEAFF. In DNA, the CDR3 is TGTGCCAGCAGTTACTCGGGAGGGAGGGGGACTGAAGCTTTCTTT.

The V and J genes are TRBV12-5 and TRBJ2-1, with 13 bases identical to TRBD2. The CDR3 consists of 17 residues. The germline gives CDR1 LGHNT, CDR2 FRNRAP. The V and J ends lost 4 bases and 8 bases, in that order; junction bases with no gene match: 11. The CDR3 region is CASGSIRGTSGTDEQFF. In DNA, the CDR3 is TGTGCTAGTGGTTCCATCCGCGGGACTAGCGGGACCGATGAGCAGTTCTTC.

The chain employs TRBV6-4 and TRBJ2-1, with 8 bases fitting TRBD2. V shed 7 bases and J 2 bases; nucleotides not matched to a gene: 7. Germline CDR1 reads MRHNA; CDR2 reads SNTAGT. The CDR3 length is 15 residues. The DNA of the CDR3 is TGTGCCAGCAAGAAGACGGGAGGGACCTACAATGAGCAGTTCTTC. Translating it yields CASKKTGGTYNEQFF.

V usage is TRBV5-6 and J usage is TRBJ2-5; D unresolved. Between the trimmed V and J ends, which lost 0 bases and 1 base, there was a span of 10 bases. CDR3 length: 15 residues. In germline, CDR1 is SGHDT, CDR2 YYEEEE. In DNA form, the CDR3 reads TGTGCCAGCAGCTTGGCAGGAACCCTCCAAGAGACCCAGTACTTC. Protein sequence: CASSLAGTLQETQYF.

The chain links TRBV5-6 to TRBJ2-7; TRBD2 matches 7 bases. V lost 4 bases to trimming and J lost 1 base; unmatched junction nucleotides: 11. CDR1 is SGHDT, CDR2 YYEEEE, per germline. This CDR3 is built from 16 residues. CDR3 in DNA: TGTGCCAGCAGCCCCTCCTTGGCGGGAGTGTCCTACGAGCAGTACTTC. The encoded protein is CASSPSLAGVSYEQYF.

This clone was seen once. The same CDR3 also results from other DNA sequences found in this sample. The chain couples TRBV27 to TRBJ1-4; 8 positions agree with TRBD1. The CDR3 length is 15 residues. CDR1 is MNHEY, CDR2 SMNVEV, per germline (reference sequence). The V gene end was trimmed by 5 bases and the J gene end by 0 bases; junction bases not matched to a gene: 2. The CDR3 DNA reads as TGTGCCAGCAGTCCGACAGGGGCAACTAATGAAAAACTGTTTTTT. Its translation: CASSPTGATNEKLFF.

In the case of this clone: Within the sample, other DNA sequences also encode this same CDR3. V usage is TRBV7-9 and J usage is TRBJ2-1; D is unresolved. The CDR3 extends over 15 amino acids. Trimming shortened V by 0 bases and J by 0 bases, and 6 bases separated the two germline ends. Germline V CDR1 and CDR2: SEHNR, FQNEAQ (reference sequence). The CDR3 DNA reads as TGTGCCAGCAGCTTAGCGGCCGGCTCCTACAATGAGCAGTTCTTC. It translates to CASSLAAGSYNEQFF.

The chain links TRBV27 to TRBJ2-2, with D perhaps TRBD1 (5 bases). CDR1 and CDR2 from the germline V gene are MNHEY and SMNVEV (reference sequence). CDR3 length equals 16 residues. V was clipped by 0 bases and J by 6 bases, with 14 bases between them. CDR3 protein: CASSLSRVQGPGELFF. The CDR3 DNA reads as TGTGCCAGCAGTTTATCTAGGGTCCAGGGCCCCGGGGAGCTGTTTTTT.

This clone has only a few counts. The gene calls are TRBV19 and TRBJ2-7, with D possibly TRBD1 on 6 matching bases. The V end was cut by 5 bases, the J end by 6 bases, with 17 bases between. Germline V gene data show CDR1 as LNHDA and CDR2 as SQIVND (reference sequence). CDR3 size: 14 residues. The CDR3 sequence is CASSPGQWGAEQYF. For the CDR3, the DNA is TGTGCCAGTAGTCCCGGACAGTGGGGCGCCGAGCAGTACTTC.

V gene TRBV7-2 combines with J gene TRBJ1-2; 8 nucleotides line up with TRBD1. CDR3 length: 12 amino acids. The germline V gene encodes CDR1 SGHTA and CDR2 FQGNSA. The V and J ends lost 3 bases and 7 bases, in that order; junction bases with no gene match: 1. CDR3 region: CASSFDRGGYTF. The CDR3 bases are TGTGCCAGCAGCTTCGACAGGGGTGGCTACACCTTC.

V gene TRBV7-6 combines with J gene TRBJ1-1; 10 bases are shared with TRBD1. The CDR3 spans 15 residues. J was trimmed by 3 bases and V by 6 bases; bases with no gene match: 7. CDR1 and CDR2 from the germline V gene are SGHVS and FNYEAQ. CDR3 residues: CASSHRTGGDTEAFF. CDR3 nucleotides: TGTGCCAGCAGTCACCGGACAGGGGGGGACACTGAAGCTTTCTTT. The complete variable domain, with remaining parts taken from reference TRBV7-6 and TRBJ1-1, reads GAGVSQSPRYKVTKRGQDVALRCDPISGHVSLYWYRQALGQGPEFLTYFNYEAQQDKSGLPNDRFSAERPEGSISTLTIQRTEQRDSAMYRCASSHRTGGDTEAFFGQGTRLTVV.

V and J are TRBV13 and TRBJ2-1; 9 nucleotides line up with TRBD1. In germline, CDR1 is PRHDT, CDR2 FYEKMQ (reference sequence). V lost 6 bases and J lost 2; bases outside the gene matches: 8. The CDR3 is 16 amino acids. CDR3 loop: CASSYPGTGTYNEQFF. In DNA form, the CDR3 reads TGTGCCAGCAGTTACCCCGGGACAGGGACCTACAATGAGCAGTTCTTC.

Turning to this clone: The sample carries other DNA sequences with the same CDR3. This chain joins TRBV9 and TRBJ2-5; TRBD1 aligns across 7 bases. The CDR3 extends over 15 amino acids. Trimming at V came to 4 bases and at J to 3 bases, leaving 9 bases not matched to a gene. The germline V gene encodes CDR1 SGDLS and CDR2 YYNGEE. The CDR3 DNA reads TGTGCCAGCAGCACCCGACAGGGATCGGAAGAGACCCAGTACTTC. It specifies CASSTRQGSEETQYF.

The genes are TRBV9 and TRBJ1-3; no clear D gene. V lost 0 bases and J lost 4, with 11 bases in between. The CDR3 is 15 residues long. In germline, CDR1 is SGDLS, CDR2 YYNGEE. The CDR3 DNA is TGTGCCAGCAGCGTAGATTGGGTAGGGGGAAACACCATATATTTT. This encodes CASSVDWVGGNTIYF.

The chain recombines TRBV5-1 with TRBJ1-5; 8 bases agree with TRBD1. Germline loops: CDR1 SGHRS, CDR2 YFSETQ. The CDR3 length is 15 residues. With 4 bases clipped from V and 6 bases from J, the junction kept 9 bases outside the gene matches. CDR3 amino acids: CASSPETGEGQPQHF. The CDR3 region has the DNA TGCGCCAGCAGCCCGGAGACAGGGGAGGGTCAGCCCCAGCATTTT. Based on the CDR3 plus reference TRBV5-1 and TRBJ1-5, the full variable domain is KAGVTQTPRYLIKTRGQQVTLSCSPISGHRSVSWYQQTPGQGLQFLFEYFSETQRNKGNFPGRFSGRQFSNSRSEMNVSTLELGDSALYLCASSPETGEGQPQHFGDGTRLSIL.

The count of this clone is one. Additional DNA sequences in this sample encode the identical CDR3. The chain recombines TRBV7-9 with TRBJ2-1, with a weak D call TRBD2 (6 bases). CDR1 SEHNR and CDR2 FQNEAQ come from the germline V gene (reference sequence). Trimming stripped 3 bases from V and 2 bases from J, with 11 bases between. This CDR3 is 15 amino acids long. CDR3 in amino acids: CASSLGGEPYNEQFF. DNA for the CDR3: TGTGCCAGCAGCTTGGGCGGGGAGCCCTACAATGAGCAGTTCTTC.

The genes are TRBV14 and TRBJ1-3, with 7 bases that match TRBD1. This CDR3 is built from 15 residues. J lost 7 bases, V lost 0 bases, and 6 bases had no gene match. CDR1 is SGHDN, CDR2 FVKESK, per germline. CDR3 loop: CASSQDRGQVNTIYF. In DNA, the CDR3 is TGTGCCAGCAGCCAAGATAGAGGACAGGTGAACACCATATATTTT.

The rearrangement links TRBV7-8 to TRBJ2-2; a possible D gene is TRBD1 (6 bases). Germline assignment: CDR1 SGHVS and CDR2 FQNEAQ. The CDR3 totals 12 residues. Trimming took 11 bases from V and 2 from J, leaving 9 bases between them. CDR3 region: CADRSNTGELFF. The DNA of the CDR3 is TGTGCCGACAGGAGTAACACCGGGGAGCTGTTTTTT.

The chain recombines TRBV7-9 with TRBJ2-7; 7 bases line up with TRBD1. From germline, CDR1 is SEHNR and CDR2 FQNEAQ (reference sequence). V was clipped by 5 bases and J by 2 bases; unmatched bases: 12. This CDR3 comprises 16 residues. CDR3 loop: CASSIFVGQEPYEQYF. The DNA for the CDR3 is TGTGCCAGCAGCATTTTTGTAGGACAGGAACCCTACGAGCAGTACTTC.

V usage is TRBV7-9 and J usage is TRBJ2-2, with a possible D match to TRBD2 (6 bases). Germline CDR1 and CDR2: SEHNR and FQNEAQ (reference sequence). The length of the CDR3 is 13 residues. The V end lost 3 bases, the J end lost 5 bases, and 7 bases lay between the germline ends. As DNA, the CDR3 is TGTGCCAGCAGCTTTCGGGAGACCGGGGAGCTGTTTTTT. Residues: CASSFRETGELFF.

The chain uses TRBV7-9 and TRBJ1-2, with D perhaps TRBD1 (6 bases). The length of the CDR3 is 15 residues. Deletions cut 4 bases from V and 5 bases from J, with 17 bases between. Germline CDR1 is SEHNR and CDR2 is FQNEAQ (reference sequence). The CDR3 loop reads CASSSGVGARYGYTF. In DNA, the CDR3 is TGTGCCAGCAGCTCGGGTGTGGGGGCGAGGTATGGCTACACCTTC.

The V and J genes are TRBV18 and TRBJ2-1; D may be TRBD2 (6 bases). Trimming left V 6 bases short and J 5 bases short, with 20 bases between. This CDR3 has 16 amino acids. The germline V gene encodes CDR1 KGHSH and CDR2 LQKENI. CDR3 in amino acids: CASSLGRLGLNNEQFF. The CDR3, as DNA: TGTGCCAGCTCTCTTGGGAGGTTGGGGCTAAACAATGAGCAGTTCTTC.

The chain joins TRBV29-1 to TRBJ2-7; a possible D gene is TRBD1 (6 bases). This CDR3 is 11 amino acids long. Germline assignment: CDR1 SQVTM and CDR2 ANQGSEA. The V and J ends lost 6 bases and 6 bases respectively, with 12 bases between them. In DNA form, the CDR3 reads TGCAGCGTCTTATGGACAGCCGAGCAGTACTTC. It yields the protein CSVLWTAEQYF.